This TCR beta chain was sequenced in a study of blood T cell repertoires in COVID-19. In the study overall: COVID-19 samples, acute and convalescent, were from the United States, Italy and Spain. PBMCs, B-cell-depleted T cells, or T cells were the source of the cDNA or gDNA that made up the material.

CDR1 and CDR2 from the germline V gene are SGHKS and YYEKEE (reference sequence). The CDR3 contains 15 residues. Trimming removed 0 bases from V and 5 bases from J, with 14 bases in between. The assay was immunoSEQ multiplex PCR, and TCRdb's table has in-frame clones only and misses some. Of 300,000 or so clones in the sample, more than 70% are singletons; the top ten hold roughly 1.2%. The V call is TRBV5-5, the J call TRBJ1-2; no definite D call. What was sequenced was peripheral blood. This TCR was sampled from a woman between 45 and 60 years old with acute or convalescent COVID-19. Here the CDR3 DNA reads TGTGCCAGCAGCTTGGCGCCGACAAACAATTATGGCTACACCTTC. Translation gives CASSLAPTNNYGYTF.